This TCR beta chain stems from a study of blood T cell repertoires in COVID-19. Original processing notes: For nucleated cells, counts were estimated from reference gene primer amplification. Data came from immunoSEQ multiplex PCR; TCRdb stores just in-frame clones and leaves some out. The V and J calls and clone size come from that table; D and trimming were worked out from the DNA. This sample has roughly 100,000 clones, with approximately 78% found just once. This CDR3 contains 15 residues. V was pared by 4 bases and J by 7 bases, with 8 bases of the junction left unmatched. Germline V gene lookup returns CDR1 SGHRS and CDR2 YFSETQ.

Sequencing was done on a sample of peripheral blood. The source is a man aged 55-75 years with active or convalescent COVID-19. The chain uses TRBV5-1 and TRBJ2-1; TRBD2 matches at 10 bases. The CDR3 coding sequence is TGCGCCAGCAGCCCCAAGCGGGAGGGCCGGAATGAGCAGTTCTTC. Translating gives CASSPKREGRNEQFF.